This T cell receptor (beta chain) appears in the sequencing data of a study of cytomegalovirus exposure and HLA in healthy donors. Study observations and caveats: In vitro confirmation showed three CMV-associated chains to be CMV antigen specific.

PCR employed 60 Vbeta and 13 Jbeta primers. Sequenced by immunoSEQ multiplex PCR; TCRdb stores in-frame clones only, minus some. The sample has tens of thousands of clones, over 55% seen once. The CDR3 length is 18 residues. Germline CDR1 SGHTA, CDR2 FQGNSA. Trimming at V came to 1 base and at J to 4 bases, leaving 10 bases not matched to a gene. Worth noting for this clone: Its antigen is undetermined.

The sample was PBMCs. The receptor was isolated from a man in his forties in good health and CMV-seropositive. V gene TRBV7-2 combines with J gene TRBJ1-3, with TRBD1 identical over 10 bases. CDR3 DNA sequence: TGTGCCAGCAGCTTAGGGCCGACAGGGGGCAGTTTAGGAAACACCATATATTTT. It codes for CASSLGPTGGSLGNTIYF.